The 15 T cell receptor beta chains below come from one sample, sequenced in a study of spatial heterogeneity in lung cancer. Time point noted: sample taken at primary tumor resection. Extraction of whole RNA from tumor, nontumor lung or frozen PBMC preceded unsorted sequencing. Via MiXCR, TCRdb re-called the 5' RACE reads, giving one row per CDR3 protein. The table has around 7,700 distinct CDR3 sequences, approximately 5% seen once. Sequenced here: normal lung tissue next to the tumor, sampled at surgery. The source is a female donor with early-stage non-small cell lung cancer.

The sample holds many counts of this clonotype. V is TRBV4-1 and J is TRBJ2-3; D might be TRBD2 (6 bases). V lost 4 bases and J 0 bases, leaving 11 bases between the germline ends. The CDR3 runs to 15 residues. Germline V gene sequence: CDR1 MGHRA, CDR2 YSYEKL. The CDR3 spells CASSPKAGSTDTQYF. In DNA form, the CDR3 reads TGCGCCAGCAGCCCGAAGGCGGGAAGCACAGATACGCAGTATTTT.

By share, this clonotype counts as medium-sized (0.01 to 0.1%). The DNA of the CDR3 is TGTGCCAGCAGCCCCTACGGGGTCAATCAGCCCCAGCATTTT. Amino acids: CASSPYGVNQPQHF. The J gene is TRBJ1-5, the V gene TRBV7-2; unclear D gene. V lost 5 bases, J lost 3 bases, and 11 bases lay in between. This CDR3 spans 14 amino acids. Per germline, CDR1 SGHTA and CDR2 FQGNSA.

By its share, this clonotype is medium-sized. The chain recombines TRBV29-1 with TRBJ2-7, with 13 bases fitting TRBD2. V shed 7 bases, J shed 2 bases, and the junction held 5 bases outside the gene matches. The CDR3 runs 14 residues. The germline CDR1 and CDR2 sequences are SQVTM and ANQGSEA. In DNA form, the CDR3 reads TGCAGCGACCGGACTAGCGGGAGCGCCTACGAGCAGTACTTC. Translation: CSDRTSGSAYEQYF.

By frequency in the sample, this clonotype is medium-sized. This sequence joins TRBV10-3 and TRBJ1-1, with 7 bases matching TRBD1. The CDR3 has 16 residues. V dropped 0 bases and J dropped 8; count of bases not matched to a gene: 12. Germline-derived CDR1 and CDR2 are ENHRY and SYGVKD. The CDR3, as DNA: TGTGCCATCAGTGAGTCGACTCTGGGACAGACCATCGAAGCTTTCTTT. Translated: CAISESTLGQTIEAFF.

This clonotype was seen repeatedly, ten times or more. CDR3 sequence reads: CARNERERCETQYF. The CDR3 bases are TGTGCCAGAAACGAGCGGGAGAGATGTGAGACCCAGTACTTC. The J gene is TRBJ2-5, the V gene TRBV6-1; 8 bases agree with TRBD2. The V segment lost 9 bases and the J segment 5 bases; nucleotides outside the gene matches: 11. Germline V lookup: CDR1 MNHNS, CDR2 SASEGT. CDR3 length: 14 residues.

There are many counts of this clonotype. The V call is TRBV7-9, the J call TRBJ2-7; perhaps TRBD1 as D (6 bases). Trimming took 1 base from V and 4 from J, leaving 17 bases between them. The CDR3 covers 16 residues. Germline CDR1 SEHNR, CDR2 FQNEAQ (reference sequence). The CDR3 protein is CASSLGPGHRKYEQYF. DNA of the CDR3: TGTGCCAGCAGCTTAGGACCGGGACATAGGAAGTACGAGCAGTACTTC.

This chain uses TRBV2 with TRBJ1-5, with 9 positions matching TRBD1. The length of the CDR3 is 17 residues. The germline CDR1 and CDR2 sequences are SNHLY and FYNNEI. The junction had 9 bases not matched to a gene; V was cut back by 4 bases and J by 2 bases. CDR3 sequence (DNA): TGTGCCAGCAGTGTCGGGACAGGGAACGTTGGCAATCAGCCCCAGCATTTT. Residues: CASSVGTGNVGNQPQHF.

This clonotype was found many times. This chain joins TRBV29-1 and TRBJ1-1, with D perhaps matching TRBD1 (6 bases). The V end lost 1 base, the J end lost 10 bases, and 10 bases lay between the germline ends. The germline V gene encodes CDR1 SQVTM and CDR2 ANQGSEA. The CDR3 runs 11 residues. The CDR3: CSVEATGSAFF. The CDR3 coding sequence is TGCAGCGTTGAAGCGACAGGTTCAGCTTTCTTT.

This clonotype is categorized as medium-sized (0.01 to 0.1%). This chain joins TRBV7-9 and TRBJ1-1; D is possibly TRBD1 (6 bases). CDR1 is SEHNR and CDR2 is FQNEAQ in the germline V gene (reference sequence). The V gene lost 4 bases and the J gene lost 11 bases, with 14 bases spanning the gap. This CDR3 is 12 amino acids long. The CDR3 sequence is CASSYTQGFAFF. The CDR3 bases are TGTGCCAGCAGCTACACTCAGGGGTTCGCTTTCTTT.

This clonotype was seen many times. V and J are TRBV20-1 and TRBJ1-1; 7 nucleotides agree with TRBD1. There are 14 residues in the CDR3. J gave up 5 bases and V 2 bases, and 8 bases lay outside the gene matches. CDR1 and CDR2 (germline): DFQATT, SNEGSKA (reference sequence). The chain's CDR3 is CSARSDRVGTEAFF. CDR3 bases: TGCAGTGCTAGATCCGACAGGGTAGGGACTGAAGCTTTCTTT.

This clonotype was observed many times. V is TRBV2 and J is TRBJ2-5; D uncertain. V was clipped by 6 bases and J by 1 base, with 12 bases between them. Germline V gives CDR1 SNHLY, CDR2 FYNNEI. This CDR3 has 14 amino acids. CDR3 coding DNA: TGTGCCAGCAGCCTTGGCAGGCTCCAAGAGACCCAGTACTTC. Amino acid sequence: CASSLGRLQETQYF.

By share, this clonotype ranks as hyperexpanded. The genes are TRBV9 and TRBJ2-5; a weak D match, TRBD1 (5 bases). Trimming removed 4 bases from V and 7 bases from J, with 20 bases in between. The length of the CDR3 is 15 residues. Germline CDR1 is SGDLS and CDR2 is YYNGEE. In DNA form, the CDR3 reads TGTGCCAGCAGCCCACTATTGGACAACGAAGGGACCCAGTACTTC. This encodes CASSPLLDNEGTQYF.

V and J are TRBV7-6 and TRBJ2-7; 10 nucleotides line up with TRBD1. With 4 bases clipped from V and 2 bases from J, the junction kept 8 bases outside the gene matches. CDR3 length: 16 residues. Germline-derived CDR1 and CDR2 are SGHVS and FNYEAQ. The CDR3 region is CASSSGVGQGTYEQYF. CDR3 bases: TGTGCCAGCAGCTCCGGGGTGGGACAGGGGACCTACGAGCAGTACTTC.

This clonotype ranks as medium-sized. The V gene is TRBV2, the J gene TRBJ2-1; perhaps TRBD2 as D (6 bases). The CDR3 extends over 17 amino acids. The V end was cut by 0 bases, the J end by 4 bases, with 16 bases between. Germline lookup yields CDR1 SNHLY and CDR2 FYNNEI. CDR3 sequence: CASSEALPGTDYNEQFF. CDR3 nucleotides: TGTGCCAGCAGTGAAGCGCTTCCCGGGACTGATTACAATGAGCAGTTCTTC.

By sample fraction, this clonotype is medium-sized. The chain recombines TRBV29-1 with TRBJ1-2; no clear D. This CDR3 region has 15 residues. The germline V gene has CDR1 SQVTM and CDR2 ANQGSEA. V was shortened by 4 bases and J by 6 bases, with 21 bases between the two germline ends. The CDR3 loop is CSVGEGPGRGNGYTF. The CDR3 nucleotides are TGCAGCGTTGGAGAGGGCCCCGGTCGCGGCAATGGCTACACCTTC.